These 10 T cell receptor beta chains were sequenced from one sample in a study of radiation and T cells in renal cell carcinoma. Data came from immunoSEQ multiplex PCR; TCRdb stores just in-frame clones and leaves some out. The data show more than 150,000 clones, with roughly 87% seen just once and 10% to 15% held by the top ten. As for time point: blood 2 weeks post-SBRT. Sample treatment: 15 Gy SBRT to primary tumor, nephrectomy 4 weeks later. The sequencing used blood, collected from a patient whose treatment included radiotherapy and nephrectomy. These receptors were obtained from a woman aged 45-65 years with renal cell carcinoma.

The sample holds one count of this clone. The CDR3: CATLGGVSNTGELFF. Written as DNA, the CDR3 is TGTGCCACCCTGGGTGGGGTGTCGAACACCGGGGAGCTGTTTTTT. The chain links TRBV7-9 to TRBJ2-2; no clear D gene. Germline loops: CDR1 SEHNR, CDR2 FQNEAQ (reference sequence). V shed 10 bases and J shed 0 bases, with 15 bases lying between them. The CDR3 loop spans 15 amino acids.

This clone appeared a single time. V and J are TRBV5-1 and TRBJ2-5; TRBD1 might be the D (5 bases). V gave up 4 bases and J gave up 3 bases, with 13 bases separating them. There are 14 residues in the CDR3. The germline V gene has CDR1 SGHRS and CDR2 YFSETQ. CDR3 nucleotide sequence: TGCGCCAGCAGCCGAGGACACGTCGAAGAGACCCAGTACTTC. Residues: CASSRGHVEETQYF.

There are a few counts of this clone. The chain has TRBV9 and TRBJ1-1, with TRBD1 matching over 9 bases. With V trimmed by 3 bases and J by 4 bases, 1 base remained unmatched. CDR3 length: 13 residues. The germline V gene has CDR1 SGDLS and CDR2 YYNGEE. CDR3 bases: TGTGCCAGCAGCGAGACAGGGGGCACTGAAGCTTTCTTT. Protein product: CASSETGGTEAFF.

The V gene is TRBV7-2, the J gene TRBJ1-1, with D possibly being TRBD1 (5 bases). The V gene's germline CDR1 is SGHTA and CDR2 FQGNSA. CDR3 size: 15 residues. V shed 5 bases and J shed 1 base, with 14 bases lying between them. The CDR3: CASSARGGRNTEAFF. CDR3 coding DNA: TGTGCCAGCAGCGCGCGGGGGGGGAGGAACACTGAAGCTTTCTTT. Drawing the rest from reference TRBV7-2 and TRBJ1-1, the complete variable domain is GAGVSQSPSNKVTEKGKDVELRCDPISGHTALYWYRQSLGQGLEFLIYFQGNSAPDKSGLPSDRFSAERTGGSVSTLTIQRTQQEDSAVYLCASSARGGRNTEAFFGQGTRLTVV.

The genes are TRBV6-5 and TRBJ1-4; TRBD1 aligns across 7 bases. This CDR3 contains 15 residues. The V gene end was trimmed by 10 bases and the J gene end by 8 bases; junction bases not matched to a gene: 16. Germline V gene sequence: CDR1 MNHEY, CDR2 SVGAGI. The DNA of the CDR3 is TGTGCCACTACACCTACGGGACAGAGTAGCGAAAAACTGTTTTTT. It encodes CATTPTGQSSEKLFF.

This clone occurred once. Here the CDR3 reads CAWGIGRGSHNEQFF. DNA for the CDR3: TGTGCCTGGGGTATTGGGCGAGGGAGCCACAATGAGCAGTTCTTC. V gene TRBV30 combines with J gene TRBJ2-1, with TRBD2 as a possible D gene (5 bases). This CDR3 is 15 amino acids long. V dropped 5 bases and J dropped 5 bases, with 19 bases sitting between them. Germline V CDR1 and CDR2: GTSNPN, SVGIG (reference sequence).

The chain uses TRBV5-4 and TRBJ2-1; D unclear. The CDR3 loop spans 13 amino acids. Trimming pared 4 bases from V and 6 bases from J, leaving 11 bases between. From germline, CDR1 is SGHNT and CDR2 YYREEE (reference sequence). In DNA form, the CDR3 reads TGTGCCAGCAGCCCTCACACCCTCAATGAGCAGTTCTTC. Its protein product is CASSPHTLNEQFF.

V is TRBV5-6 and J is TRBJ1-6, with D perhaps matching TRBD1 (6 bases). Germline assignment: CDR1 SGHDT and CDR2 YYEEEE. The V end was cut by 4 bases, the J end by 15 bases, with 20 bases between. This CDR3 spans 14 amino acids. The DNA of the CDR3 is TGTGCCAGCAGCCGAACATTAGACAGGACAGTCCTCCACTTT. It is translated as CASSRTLDRTVLHF.

The chain recombines TRBV7-8 with TRBJ1-1; the D gene is possibly TRBD1 (5 bases). CDR1 SGHVS and CDR2 FQNEAQ come from the germline V gene. The CDR3 sequence is 14 residues long. The V end lost 3 bases, the J end lost 2 bases, and 10 bases lay between the germline ends. CDR3 bases: TGTGCCAGCAGCTTCCACCAGGGTAACACTGAAGCTTTCTTT. Encoded protein: CASSFHQGNTEAFF.

On this clone: An end of the junction does not agree with germline; a read error may underlie this. The chain is built from TRBV6-5 and TRBJ1-2; unclear D gene. The CDR3 runs 15 residues. Germline-derived CDR1 and CDR2 are MNHEY and SVGAGI. Here the CDR3 reads CAGSYVGRRHYGYTF. The CDR3 bases are TGTGCCGGCAGTTATGTCGGACGGCGGCACTATGGCTACACCTTC.